Below, one T cell receptor beta chain is given with its context. The treatment is: oral pan-JAK inhibitor, 5-10 mg twice daily. CDR1 and CDR2 (germline): SGHTA, FQGNSA. The CDR3 length is 13 residues. Trimming removed 5 bases from V and 3 bases from J, with 11 bases in between. As the sequencing template, cDNA was produced by extracting RNA and reverse transcribing it. TCRdb's table, derived via immunoSEQ multiplex PCR, lists solely in-frame clones and lacks some. Of around 120,000 clones listed, approximately 60% are singletons. The source of the sample is a study of CD8+ T cells in alopecia areata. This specimen was CD4+ T cells sorted from blood, taken at week 4, from a patient treated with tofacitinib. The sequence was obtained from a human donor with alopecia areata. The chain uses TRBV7-2 and TRBJ2-7, with a possible D match to TRBD1 (6 bases). CDR3 DNA sequence: TGTGCCAGCAGCCAGACAGGTGGCTACGAGCAGTACTTC. Translating it yields CASSQTGGYEQYF.